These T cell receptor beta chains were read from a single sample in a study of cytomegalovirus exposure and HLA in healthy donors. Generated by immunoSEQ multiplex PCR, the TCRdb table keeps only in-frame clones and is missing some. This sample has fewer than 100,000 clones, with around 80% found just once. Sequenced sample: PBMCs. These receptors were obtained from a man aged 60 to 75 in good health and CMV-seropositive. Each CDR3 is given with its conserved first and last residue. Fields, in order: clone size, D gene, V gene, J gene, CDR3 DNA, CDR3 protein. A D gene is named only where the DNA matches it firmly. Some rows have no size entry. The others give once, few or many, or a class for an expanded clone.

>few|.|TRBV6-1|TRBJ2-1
TGTGCCAGCTGGGGAGGGGACAAGGGGGGGAGTGAGCAGTTCTTC
CASWGGDKGGSEQFF
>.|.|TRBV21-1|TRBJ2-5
TGTGCCAGCAGCAAAGAATGCCCAGGGGGCGGAGAGACCCAGTACTTC
CASSKECPGGGETQYF
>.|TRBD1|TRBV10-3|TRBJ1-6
TGTGCCATCAGAACTACAGGGGATGATAATTCACCCCTCCACTTT
CAIRTTGDDNSPLHF
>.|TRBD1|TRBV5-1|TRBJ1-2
TGCGCCAGCAGCTTGGCGGGGGGGACAGGGGAATTCCGGTATGGCTACACCTTC
CASSLAGGTGEFRYGYTF
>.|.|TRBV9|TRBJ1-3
TGTGCCAGCAGCGGAACAATCTCTGGAAACACCATATATTTT
CASSGTISGNTIYF
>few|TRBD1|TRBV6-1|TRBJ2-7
TGTGCCAGCAGGGGACAGAACAACGAGCAGTACTTC
CASRGQNNEQYF
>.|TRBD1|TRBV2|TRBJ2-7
TGTGCCAGCACCCGAGAGGGACAGGCTTACGAGCAGTACTTC
CASTREGQAYEQYF
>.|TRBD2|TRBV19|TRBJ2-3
TGTGCCAGTAGTATCAGCGGGACCCCCAGCACAGATACGCAGTATTTT
CASSISGTPSTDTQYF
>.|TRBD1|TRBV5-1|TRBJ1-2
TGCGCCAGCAGCCCCCAGACAGGGGGCGGGTCTGGCTACACCTTC
CASSPQTGGGSGYTF
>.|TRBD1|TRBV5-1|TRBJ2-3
TGCGCCAGCAGCCCAGGGGGCGGCACAGATACGCAGTATTTT
CASSPGGGTDTQYF
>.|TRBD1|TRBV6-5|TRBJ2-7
TGTGCCAGCAGACAGGGGTCAATCTACGAGCAGTACTTC
CASRQGSIYEQYF
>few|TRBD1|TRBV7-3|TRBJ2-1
TGTGCCAGCAGCTCGGGACAGGGGGCACGGAATGAGCAGTTCTTC
CASSSGQGARNEQFF
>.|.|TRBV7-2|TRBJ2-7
TGTGCCAGCAGCTTGAACAGCCTCTACGAGCAGTACTTC
CASSLNSLYEQYF
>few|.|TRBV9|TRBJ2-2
TGTGCCAGCAGCGACCGTACCCACACGAACACCGGGGAGCTGTTTTTT
CASSDRTHTNTGELFF
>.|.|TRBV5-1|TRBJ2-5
TGCGCCAGCAGCTTGGTAGGGGGACAAGAGACCCAGTACTTC
CASSLVGGQETQYF
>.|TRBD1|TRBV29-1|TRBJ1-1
TGCAGCGTTGCCCCGACAGGGGTGGGGACTGAAGCTTTCTTT
CSVAPTGVGTEAFF
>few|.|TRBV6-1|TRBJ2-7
TGTGCCAGCAGTCGGACTACCCTCTACGAGCAGTACTTC
CASSRTTLYEQYF
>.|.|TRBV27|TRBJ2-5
TGTGCCAGCAGTTCAGGGGTTGGGGAGACCCAGTACTTC
CASSSGVGETQYF
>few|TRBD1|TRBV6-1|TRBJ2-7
TGTGCCAGCAGGGACCGGGACAGGTTAACCTACGAGCAGTACTTC
CASRDRDRLTYEQYF
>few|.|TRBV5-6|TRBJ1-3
TGTGCCAGCAGCTTGGCTACTAGAGGCTCTGGAAACACCATATATTTT
CASSLATRGSGNTIYF
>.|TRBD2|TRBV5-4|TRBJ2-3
TGTGCCAGCAGCTGGGGGGGGTCTAGCGGGGGTTGGGATACGCAGTATTTT
CASSWGGSSGGWDTQYF
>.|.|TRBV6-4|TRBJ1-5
TGTGCCAGCACCCCACAGGGCAATCAGCCCCAGCATTTT
CASTPQGNQPQHF
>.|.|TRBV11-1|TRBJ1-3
TGTGCCAGCAGCTTAGAGGACAGAAGCTCTGGAAACACCATATATTTT
CASSLEDRSSGNTIYF
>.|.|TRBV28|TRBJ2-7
TGTGCCAGCAGTTTAAGGGGGGGGACACCCAGATTC
CASSLRGGTPRF
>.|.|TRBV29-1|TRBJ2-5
TGCAGCGTCGTTCTTGTGGGGAGGAGGACCCAGTACTTC
CSVVLVGRRTQYF
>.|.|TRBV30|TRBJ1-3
TGTGCCTGGAGCCCAATCATTGGAAACACCATATATTTT
CAWSPIIGNTIYF
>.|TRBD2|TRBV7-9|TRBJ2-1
TGTGCCAGCAGCTCCCTGGGGGGGAATGAGCAGTTCTTC
CASSSLGGNEQFF
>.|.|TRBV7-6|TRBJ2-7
TGTGCCAGCAGCTTAGGGGGCTTGGGGGCGCAAAACGAGCAGTACTTC
CASSLGGLGAQNEQYF
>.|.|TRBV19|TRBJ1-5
TGTGCCAGTAGGCGGGACCGAATCAATCAGCCCCAGCATTTT
CASRRDRINQPQHF
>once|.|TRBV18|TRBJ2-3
TGTGCCAGCTCGCGACAGGTCCGGGGAGATACGCAGTATTTT
CASSRQVRGDTQYF
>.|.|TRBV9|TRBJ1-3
TGTGCCAGCAGCCCAGGGACAATTTCTGGAAACACCATATATTTT
CASSPGTISGNTIYF
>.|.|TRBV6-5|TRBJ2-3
TGTGCCAGCAGTAGGGACTTTAGCACAGATACGCAGTATTTT
CASSRDFSTDTQYF
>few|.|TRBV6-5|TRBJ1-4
TGTGCCAGCAGTTTCCGCGGCAGGGCCGGTGAAAAACTGTTTTTT
CASSFRGRAGEKLFF
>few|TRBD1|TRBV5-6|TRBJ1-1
TGTGCCAGCAGCTTCGGGACAGGGGGCAGGGGTACTGAAGCTTTCTTT
CASSFGTGGRGTEAFF
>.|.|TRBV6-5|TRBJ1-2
TGTGCCAGCACGCGATCCGGTGGTGGCTACACCTTC
CASTRSGGGYTF
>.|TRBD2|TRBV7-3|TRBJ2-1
TGTGCCAGCAGCCTGGCGGGGGGCCGTTACAATGAGCAGTTCTTC
CASSLAGGRYNEQFF
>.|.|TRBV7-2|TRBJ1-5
TGTGCCAGCAGCAGGGGGAGGGGGAATCAGCCCCAGCATTTT
CASSRGRGNQPQHF
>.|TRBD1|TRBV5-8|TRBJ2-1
TGTGCCAGCAGCCTTCGGACAGGTCTTGAGCAGTTCTTC
CASSLRTGLEQFF
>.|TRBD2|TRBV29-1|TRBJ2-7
TGCAGCGTGACCCGTGGGACTAGCGGATCCTACGAGCAGTACTTC
CSVTRGTSGSYEQYF
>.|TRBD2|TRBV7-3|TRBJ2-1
TGTGCCAGCAGCCCTAGCGGGGGGGACGGTGAGCAGTTCTTC
CASSPSGGDGEQFF
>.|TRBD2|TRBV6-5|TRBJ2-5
TGTGCCAGCAGCGGTCGGACTAGCCCTGTCGGGACCCAGTACTTC
CASSGRTSPVGTQYF
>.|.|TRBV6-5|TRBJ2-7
TGTGCCAGCAGTCGCGACAGGCCCTACGAGCAGTACTTC
CASSRDRPYEQYF
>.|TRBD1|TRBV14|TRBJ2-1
TGTGCCAGCAGCCATTACGGACAGGGGGTTCAGAATGAGCAGTTCTTC
CASSHYGQGVQNEQFF
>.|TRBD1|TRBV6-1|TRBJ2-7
TGTGCCAGCAGTGAGCCCCCCGGGACAGGGGGGGACGAGCAGTACTTC
CASSEPPGTGGDEQYF